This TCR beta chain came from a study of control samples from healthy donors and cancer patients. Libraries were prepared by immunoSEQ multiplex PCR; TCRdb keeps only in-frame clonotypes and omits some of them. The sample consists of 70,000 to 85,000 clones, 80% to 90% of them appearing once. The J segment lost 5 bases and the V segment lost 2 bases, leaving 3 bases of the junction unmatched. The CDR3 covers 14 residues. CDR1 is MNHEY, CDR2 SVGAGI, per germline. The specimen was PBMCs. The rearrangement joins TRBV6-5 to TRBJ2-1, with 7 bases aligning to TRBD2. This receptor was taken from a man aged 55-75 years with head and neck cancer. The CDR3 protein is CASSYGLADNEQFF. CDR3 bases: TGTGCCAGCAGTTACGGGCTAGCGGACAATGAGCAGTTCTTC.